The sequence of this T cell receptor beta chain was determined in a study of blood T cells in healthy people across ages. The authors drew ten milliliters of peripheral blood from each donor. The V gene's germline CDR1 is MDHEN and CDR2 SYDVKM. CDR3 size: 14 residues. V shed 3 bases, J shed 4 bases, and the junction held 3 bases outside the gene matches. Together with a sample-barcoded 5' primer, a J-beta primer mix was included in a second PCR lasting about 7 to 12 cycles. Every molecule of cDNA carried a tag from a template-switch adaptor with 12 random nucleotides. TCRdb recomputed calls from the 5' RACE reads with MiXCR, one row per CDR3 protein. The table lists approximately 850,000 distinct CDR3 sequences, around two fifths of them singletons. Findings and limits, study-wide: With age, beta diversity per million T cells declined roughly linearly, significantly by 40 to 50. Naive CD4+ cells and diversity were both higher in long-lived donors than in aged donors.

Turning to this clonotype: Its antigen remains unidentified.

This TCR was recovered from a man in his 60s in good health. The rearrangement uses TRBV28 and TRBJ2-4, with 7 bases matching TRBD1. Sequenced material: blood. This chain's CDR3 is CASSFWDRKNIQYF. The CDR3 DNA reads as TGTGCCAGCAGTTTCTGGGACAGAAAAAACATTCAGTACTTC.